This TCR beta chain originates from a study of response to subunit inactivated influenza vaccine. General observations from the study: The study's authors posited that every seasonal influenza vaccination enlists few new T cells.

TCRdb reprocessed the RT-PCR reads via MiXCR and lists one record per CDR3 protein. The data show hundreds of thousands of distinct CDR3 sequences, around 14% seen once. This CDR3 has 11 amino acids. V was trimmed by 7 bases and J by 8 bases, leaving 9 bases between them. CDR1 MNHEY and CDR2 SVGAGI come from the germline V gene. On this clonotype itself: As yet, its antigen is unknown.

The clonotype was recovered from a man aged 50 to 60 who received an inactivated influenza vaccine. The specimen was PBMCs from blood, collected approximately 12 days after vaccination. The J gene is TRBJ2-1, the V gene TRBV6-5; D gene ambiguous. CDR3 sequence: CASKAGDEQFF. The CDR3 DNA is TGTGCCAGCAAAGCTGGGGATGAGCAGTTCTTC.